These 18 T cell receptor beta chains originate from one sample sequenced in a study of T cells in localized non-small cell lung cancer. Clones were read by immunoSEQ multiplex PCR, and TCRdb kept only the in-frame ones, dropping some. This table has around 91,000 clones, roughly 89% appearing once. The material sequenced was peripheral blood, taken before any cancer treatment. These receptors originate from a man between 40 and 75 years old with stage I squamous cell lung carcinoma.

This chain uses TRBV6-1 with TRBJ2-7; 10 bases line up with TRBD1. The CDR3 runs to 15 residues. Germline V lookup: CDR1 MNHNS, CDR2 SASEGT. Trimming took 2 bases from V and 5 from J; bases not matched to a gene: 6. The CDR3 loop reads CASSERGDRGDEQYF. The CDR3, as DNA: TGTGCCAGCAGTGAAAGAGGGGACAGGGGCGACGAGCAGTACTTC.

This clone was recorded a few times. Written as DNA, the CDR3 is TGTGCCAGCAGCACGGCGACAGCTAACTATGGCTACACCTTC. Translating it yields CASSTATANYGYTF. J is TRBJ1-2 and V is TRBV9, with D maybe TRBD1 (5 bases). Deletions cut 4 bases from V and 0 bases from J, with 10 bases between. This CDR3 spans 14 amino acids. The germline V gene has CDR1 SGDLS and CDR2 YYNGEE.

The rearrangement joins TRBV6-5 to TRBJ2-7; D not certain. V was trimmed by 4 bases and J by 3 bases, leaving 10 bases between them. The germline V gene has CDR1 MNHEY and CDR2 SVGAGI. The CDR3 spans 13 residues. The CDR3 is CASSLAGYYEQYF. The DNA of the CDR3 is TGTGCCAGCAGTTTGGCCGGATACTACGAGCAGTACTTC.

The CDR3 loop is CASSPGTDSQETQYF. As DNA, the CDR3 is TGTGCCAGCTCACCCGGAACCGACAGCCAAGAGACCCAGTACTTC. The chain recombines TRBV18 with TRBJ2-5, with a possible D match to TRBD1 (5 bases). CDR1 is KGHSH and CDR2 is LQKENI in the germline V gene. V was pared by 3 bases and J by 1 base, with 12 bases between. This CDR3 region has 15 residues.

The genes are TRBV29-1 and TRBJ2-2; 8 nucleotides align to TRBD2. After removal of 5 bases from V and 2 bases from J, the junction contained 10 bases not matched to a gene. The CDR3 extends over 16 amino acids. Germline CDR1 SQVTM, CDR2 ANQGSEA. CDR3 sequence (DNA): TGCAGCGTTCCGGGAGGGAACCGAGTAAACACCGGGGAGCTGTTTTTT. This translates into CSVPGGNRVNTGELFF.

This clone has just one count. The V call is TRBV19, the J call TRBJ2-3; D ambiguous. Trimming stripped 7 bases from V and 1 base from J, with 9 bases between. The CDR3 length is 13 residues. Germline CDR1 reads LNHDA; CDR2 reads SQIVND (reference sequence). Here the CDR3 reads CASTRGGTDTQYF. The CDR3 DNA follows: TGTGCCAGTACCCGAGGTGGCACAGATACGCAGTATTTT.

In its sample, this clone was seen once. This chain uses TRBV21-1 with TRBJ1-2. TRBV21-1 is a pseudogene locus. This CDR3 spans 12 amino acids. The CDR3 coding sequence is TGTGCCAGCAGCAGCCCTCGAGATGGCTACACCTTC. Protein product: CASSSPRDGYTF.

The chain links TRBV29-1 to TRBJ2-1, with D unclear. V was pared by 4 bases and J by 1 base, with 11 bases between. Germline V CDR1 and CDR2: SQVTM, ANQGSEA. CDR3 length: 14 amino acids. DNA of the CDR3: TGCAGCGTTGTGTCACAGACTTCCTACAATGAGCAGTTCTTC. This codes for CSVVSQTSYNEQFF.

This sequence joins TRBV7-9 and TRBJ2-2; 8 positions match TRBD1. The germline V gene has CDR1 SEHNR and CDR2 FQNEAQ (reference sequence). CDR3 length equals 19 residues. With V trimmed by 4 bases and J by 0 bases, 13 bases remained unmatched. The CDR3 protein is CASSSLSGQEYSNTGELFF. As DNA, the CDR3 is TGTGCCAGCAGCTCCTTATCGGGACAGGAGTATTCGAACACCGGGGAGCTGTTTTTT.

The chain combines TRBV6-1 with TRBJ1-2; D gene ambiguous. Trimming removed 1 base at V and 0 bases at J, with 9 bases between. The CDR3 is made up of 15 amino acids. Germline CDR1 is MNHNS and CDR2 is SASEGT. CDR3 in amino acids: CASSEVGPSNYGYTF. In DNA, the CDR3 is TGTGCCAGCAGTGAAGTCGGACCATCTAACTATGGCTACACCTTC.

This rearrangement joins TRBV25-1 to TRBJ2-7, with a possible D match to TRBD1 (5 bases). The CDR3 length is 14 residues. Germline V gives CDR1 MGHDK, CDR2 SYGVNS. V was shortened by 4 bases and J by 5 bases, with 15 bases between the two germline ends. CDR3 DNA: TGTGCCAGCAGTGTGGGTGGTGGGGCGGACGAGCAGTACTTC. It is translated as CASSVGGGADEQYF.

This chain links TRBV5-1 with TRBJ2-2; possibly TRBD2 for D (5 bases). The CDR3 has 14 amino acids. CDR1 and CDR2 (germline): SGHRS, YFSETQ. V gave up 4 bases and J gave up 8 bases, with 15 bases separating them. The CDR3 coding sequence is TGCGCCAGCAGCCTAGTGAGGGATCCTGGGGAGCTGTTTTTT. It yields the protein CASSLVRDPGELFF.

The rearrangement uses TRBV19 and TRBJ1-2; D remains unclear. This CDR3 comprises 15 residues. V shed 5 bases and J shed 6 bases, with 19 bases lying between them. The germline gives CDR1 LNHDA, CDR2 SQIVND (reference sequence). The DNA of the CDR3 is TGTGCCAGTAGTGCACCCTTTTTAGGGCAGGATGGCTACACCTTC. Translated, it gives CASSAPFLGQDGYTF.

This clone has only one observation. This rearrangement joins TRBV5-1 to TRBJ1-4, with a tentative D call TRBD1 (5 bases). CDR3 length: 16 residues. Germline lookup yields CDR1 SGHRS and CDR2 YFSETQ. The V end lost 0 bases, the J end lost 0 bases, and 9 bases lay between the germline ends. The CDR3 nucleotides read TGCGCCAGCAGCTTGGCGGAAGGGGCAACTAATGAAAAACTGTTTTTT. Amino acid sequence: CASSLAEGATNEKLFF.

The CDR3 bases are TGTGCCAGCACTCTTAGGGCTTCTGGGGCCAACGTCCTGACTTTC. Translated, it gives CASTLRASGANVLTF. The gene calls are TRBV6-5 and TRBJ2-6; D gene unclear. CDR1 and CDR2 from the germline V gene are MNHEY and SVGAGI. Trimming left V 7 bases short and J 1 base short, with 11 bases between. There are 15 residues in the CDR3.

The V and J genes are TRBV19 and TRBJ1-2; no firm D call. The CDR3 runs 16 residues. The germline V gene encodes CDR1 LNHDA and CDR2 SQIVND (reference sequence). V lost 5 bases, J lost 4 bases, and 20 bases lay in between. The CDR3 spells CASSREKSPTSYGYTF. CDR3 nucleotide sequence: TGTGCCAGTAGTCGGGAGAAATCCCCGACTAGCTATGGCTACACCTTC.

The V call is TRBV5-4, the J call TRBJ2-5, with 12 bases that match TRBD2. CDR3 length: 16 amino acids. The ends lost 4 bases at V and 0 bases at J; junction bases unmatched: 4. Per germline, CDR1 SGHNT and CDR2 YYREEE (reference sequence). The DNA for the CDR3 is TGTGCCAGCAGCGCCAGGACTAGCGGGGACCAAGAGACCCAGTACTTC. The encoded protein is CASSARTSGDQETQYF.

This clone was seen more than once but under ten times. The V gene is TRBV29-1, the J gene TRBJ1-5, with D unresolved. The CDR3 consists of 13 residues. V shed 4 bases and J shed 2 bases, with 9 bases lying between them. The germline CDR1 and CDR2 sequences are SQVTM and ANQGSEA. The CDR3 is CSVALGGNQPQHF. DNA for the CDR3: TGCAGCGTTGCTCTTGGAGGCAATCAGCCCCAGCATTTT. Full variable domain (missing parts from reference TRBV29-1 and TRBJ1-5): SAVISQKPSRDICQRGTSLTIQCQVDSQVTMMFWYRQQPGQSLTLIATANQGSEATYESGFVIDKFPISRPNLTFSTLTVSNMSPEDSSIYLCSVALGGNQPQHFGDGTRLSIL.